The source of this T cell receptor (beta chain) is a study of T cell changes during pregnancy in multiple sclerosis (dated by TCRdb to between 2018 and 2020). For the study in its entirety: The study examined how the T cell repertoire changed over the course of pregnancy in women with multiple sclerosis.

This clone was seen just once. The antigen this receptor binds is unknown. No quality values exist for individual bases; no much larger clone is one base distant. The library came from the immunoSEQ multiplex PCR assay. Drawn from immuneACCESS, this table holds only the in-frame rearrangements with V and J called that TCRdb kept. Clones are partly lost; checked studies trace under half to an unresolved V gene and leave the rest unexplained. The sample table holds 14,000 to 15,000 clones, of which about 86% were seen once. Under 20% of the sample is held by the ten biggest clonotypes. Trimmed from V: 5 bases; trimmed from J: 8 bases; junction bases lacking a gene match: 9. CDR1 and CDR2, per the germline V gene (reference sequence), are GTSNPN and SVGIG. Measured from the cysteine to the phenylalanine, the CDR3 is 13 residues long. CDR3 DNA only is kept here, 39 bases in frame from base 1.

This TCR was recovered from a female donor with multiple sclerosis, enrolled in a pregnancy study. This sample comprised CD8+ T cells from peripheral blood mononuclear cells, obtained in the first trimester of pregnancy. Recombination joined TRBV30 with TRBJ1-2, with 9 bases matching TRBD1. CDR3 reads: CAWASGTGMGYTF. DNA sequence: TGTGCCTGGGCCTCCGGGACAGGGATGGGCTACACCTTC.